This passage covers 19 T cell receptor beta chains from one sample sequenced in a study of blood T cell repertoires in COVID-19. Using immunoSEQ multiplex PCR, the repertoire was profiled, and TCRdb retains in-frame clones only, with some absent. The sample lists about 200,000 clones; around 90% were seen once. The sequenced sample was peripheral blood. All receptors come from a man in his late teens or twenties with active or convalescent COVID-19.

V and J are TRBV30 and TRBJ2-7; the match to TRBD2 covers 8 bases. Germline assignment: CDR1 GTSNPN and CDR2 SVGIG (reference sequence). J lost 3 bases, V lost 5 bases, and 9 bases had no gene match. The length of the CDR3 is 14 residues. CDR3 sequence: CAWEAGEGVYEQYF. The CDR3 DNA follows: TGTGCCTGGGAAGCGGGAGAGGGGGTCTACGAGCAGTACTTC.

This clone was seen a handful of times. This chain connects TRBV4-1 to TRBJ2-5; a weak D match, TRBD1 (6 bases). The germline V and J ends were trimmed by 2 bases and 4 bases, with 14 bases remaining between them. This CDR3 region has 15 residues. Germline values: CDR1 MGHRA, CDR2 YSYEKL. CDR3 region: CASSQPDRSRETQYF. The CDR3 region has the DNA TGCGCCAGCAGCCAACCCGACAGGTCTCGAGAGACCCAGTACTTC.

The chain combines TRBV28 with TRBJ1-4; no firm D call. This CDR3 comprises 13 residues. From germline, CDR1 is MDHEN and CDR2 SYDVKM. The ends were cut back, 2 bases at V and 7 bases at J, with 8 bases in the middle. CDR3 coding DNA: TGTGCCAGCAGTTTACCCCCCTCTGAAAAACTGTTTTTT. It translates to CASSLPPSEKLFF.

The sample holds one count of this clone. J is TRBJ2-3 and V is TRBV29-1, with 12 bases matching TRBD1. Germline-derived CDR1 and CDR2 are SQVTM and ANQGSEA. The CDR3 covers 15 residues. Unmatched junction bases numbered 8, after V lost 6 bases and J lost 4 bases. The CDR3 here is CSVDGTGGMPDTQYF. The CDR3 DNA reads TGCAGCGTGGATGGGACAGGGGGCATGCCAGATACGCAGTATTTT.

The chain recombines TRBV6-2 or TRBV6-3 with TRBJ2-5, with D perhaps TRBD2 (6 bases). The CDR3 extends over 16 amino acids. The V gene's germline CDR1 is MNHEY and CDR2 SVGEGT. Trimming removed 1 base from V and 9 bases from J, with 21 bases in between. CDR3 sequence (DNA): TGTGCCAGCAGTTACTTGGCGGAGGGCCTTATGTGGTCCCAGTACTTC. It specifies CASSYLAEGLMWSQYF.

The V and J genes are TRBV30 and TRBJ2-2; 10 positions match TRBD2. Germline V lookup: CDR1 GTSNPN, CDR2 SVGIG (reference sequence). The ends lost 0 bases at V and 5 bases at J; junction bases unmatched: 9. The CDR3 spans 17 residues. In DNA, the CDR3 is TGTGCCTGGAGTGTTTCCCGGACTAGCGGCGTTACCGGGGAGCTGTTTTTT. Its translation: CAWSVSRTSGVTGELFF.

The V gene is TRBV7-9, the J gene TRBJ1-6; the match to TRBD1 covers 8 bases. J lost 7 bases, V lost 5 bases, and 7 bases had no gene match. The CDR3 covers 15 residues. In germline, CDR1 is SEHNR, CDR2 FQNEAQ (reference sequence). The CDR3 region is CASSLGQAINSPLHF. The CDR3 bases are TGTGCCAGCAGCCTGGGACAGGCGATCAATTCACCCCTCCACTTT.

The V call is TRBV6-4, the J call TRBJ2-5, with TRBD1 matching over 7 bases. V shed 2 bases and J 3 bases; nucleotides not matched to a gene: 0. The CDR3 totals 13 residues. The germline V gene encodes CDR1 MRHNA and CDR2 SNTAGT. Written as DNA, the CDR3 is TGTGCCAGCAGTGACGGGACAGAAGAGACCCAGTACTTC. Translated, it gives CASSDGTEETQYF.

V usage is TRBV27 and J usage is TRBJ1-4; 9 nucleotides match TRBD1. Trimming at V came to 5 bases and at J to 7 bases, leaving 5 bases not matched to a gene. The CDR3 is 14 residues long. CDR1 is MNHEY and CDR2 is SMNVEV in the germline V gene (reference sequence). CDR3 DNA sequence: TGTGCCAGCAGTCCGGGGACAGGGATTGAAAAACTGTTTTTT. Translated: CASSPGTGIEKLFF.

The J gene is TRBJ2-1, the V gene TRBV29-1; D is perhaps TRBD2 (6 bases). The germline V gene encodes CDR1 SQVTM and CDR2 ANQGSEA. V was cut by 6 bases and J by 6 bases, with 12 bases left in between. The CDR3 extends over 12 amino acids. Here the CDR3 DNA reads TGCAGCGTGGTCCGGGGACTCAATGAGCAGTTCTTC. Translation: CSVVRGLNEQFF.

The V gene is TRBV11-3, the J gene TRBJ2-5, with 7 bases that match TRBD1. V was clipped by 3 bases and J by 3 bases; unmatched bases: 7. The CDR3 length is 15 residues. The germline CDR1 and CDR2 sequences are SGHNT and YENEEA. This CDR3 is CASSFGPTGKETQYF. CDR3 bases: TGTGCCAGCAGCTTTGGGCCGACAGGGAAAGAGACCCAGTACTTC.

The rearrangement links TRBV6-6 to TRBJ2-1; 10 bases are shared with TRBD2. V trimming: 2 bases; J trimming: 3 bases; junction bases outside the gene matches: 4. There are 16 residues in the CDR3. From germline, CDR1 is MNHNY and CDR2 SVGAGI (reference sequence). For the CDR3, the DNA is TGTGCCAGCAGTTACCTCCCTAGCGGGAGCTACAATGAGCAGTTCTTC. Translation gives CASSYLPSGSYNEQFF.

The chain couples TRBV28 to TRBJ2-4; no firm D call. Per the germline V gene, CDR1 is MDHEN and CDR2 is SYDVKM. Trimming took 6 bases from V and 4 from J, leaving 4 bases between them. The CDR3 is made up of 11 amino acids. The DNA of the CDR3 is TGTGCCAGCAGCCTAAAAAACATTCAGTACTTC. Encoded protein: CASSLKNIQYF.

The genes are TRBV28 and TRBJ1-1; D unclear. CDR3 length: 11 amino acids. Per the germline V gene, CDR1 is MDHEN and CDR2 is SYDVKM. CDR3 region: CVGSRGTEAFF. In nucleotides, the CDR3 is TGTGTGGGCTCTCGGGGCACTGAAGCTTTCTTT.

The chain uses TRBV7-9 and TRBJ2-5; 14 bases agree with TRBD2. The V and J ends lost 5 bases and 1 base, in that order; junction bases with no gene match: 6. This CDR3 comprises 17 residues. Germline CDR1 SEHNR, CDR2 FQNEAQ (reference sequence). CDR3 in amino acids: CASSPGTSGGIQETQYF. CDR3 bases: TGTGCCAGCAGCCCCGGGACTAGCGGGGGTATCCAAGAGACCCAGTACTTC.

V gene TRBV6-5 combines with J gene TRBJ1-1; D is uncertain. CDR3 length equals 14 residues. The V end was cut by 4 bases, the J end by 0 bases, with 9 bases between. Looked up from germline, CDR1 is MNHEY and CDR2 is SVGAGI. The DNA for the CDR3 is TGTGCCAGCAGTTTTTCCCCTCTGAACACTGAAGCTTTCTTT. It encodes CASSFSPLNTEAFF.

The J gene is TRBJ1-3, the V gene TRBV15; a possible D gene is TRBD1 (6 bases). The CDR3 extends over 16 amino acids. The V and J ends lost 1 base and 0 bases respectively, with 10 bases between them. Germline-derived CDR1 and CDR2 are LNHNV and YYDKDF (reference sequence). The CDR3 bases are TGTGCCACCAGCAGAGCCGGACAGATCTCTGGAAACACCATATATTTT. Residues: CATSRAGQISGNTIYF.

This chain joins TRBV9 and TRBJ2-2; TRBD2 matches 14 bases. V was clipped by 3 bases and J by 3 bases; unmatched bases: 10. The CDR3 totals 19 residues. CDR1 is SGDLS, CDR2 YYNGEE, per germline. The CDR3 nucleotides are TGTGCCAGCAGCGCCCCGGGACTAGCGGGAGTCCAAGACACCGGGGAGCTGTTTTTT. Its protein product is CASSAPGLAGVQDTGELFF.

The J gene is TRBJ1-5, the V gene TRBV11-2; TRBD1 agrees at 7 bases. The CDR3 runs to 14 residues. In germline, CDR1 is SGHAT, CDR2 FQNNGV. V trimming: 4 bases; J trimming: 2 bases; junction bases outside the gene matches: 2. CDR3 nucleotides: TGTGCCAGCAGCTCCGGACAGGGCAATCAGCCCCAGCATTTT. Translation gives CASSSGQGNQPQHF.